One and the same sample provided the 26 T cell receptor beta chains below, sequenced in a study of cytomegalovirus exposure and HLA in healthy donors. PCR used 60 Vbeta primers and 13 Jbeta primers. Libraries were prepared by immunoSEQ multiplex PCR; TCRdb keeps only in-frame clonotypes and omits some of them. The sample table sets out about 67,000 clones. Sequencing was carried out using PBMCs. The receptors here all came from a boy between 5 and 17 years old in good health and CMV-seronegative.

The genes are TRBV9 and TRBJ1-1; D gene unclear. This CDR3 contains 14 residues. In germline, CDR1 is SGDLS, CDR2 YYNGEE. V lost 4 bases and J lost 6, with 16 bases in between. The CDR3 reads CASSTINTAAEAFF. As DNA, the CDR3 is TGTGCCAGCAGCACTATCAACACGGCCGCTGAAGCTTTCTTT. The entire variable domain, with the rest obtained from reference TRBV9 and TRBJ1-1, is as follows: DSGVTQTPKHLITATGQRVTLRCSPRSGDLSVYWYQQSLDQGLQFLIQYYNGEERAKGNILERFSAQQFPDLHSELNLSSLELGDSALYFCASSTINTAAEAFFGQGTRLTVV.

The J gene is TRBJ1-6, the V gene TRBV5-1, with 7 positions matching TRBD1. CDR3 size: 15 residues. J lost 10 bases, V lost 0 bases, and 7 bases had no gene match. Germline V lookup: CDR1 SGHRS, CDR2 YFSETQ. CDR3 sequence reads: CASSLAGDSDSPLHF. CDR3 nucleotides: TGCGCCAGCAGCTTGGCCGGGGACAGCGACTCACCCCTCCACTTT.

The chain uses TRBV19 and TRBJ1-4; D ambiguous. Germline-derived CDR1 and CDR2 are LNHDA and SQIVND (reference sequence). V was shortened by 3 bases and J by 1 base, with 9 bases between the two germline ends. The CDR3 runs 15 residues. The CDR3: CASSMTHRTNEKLFF. CDR3 DNA: TGTGCCAGTAGTATGACCCACAGAACTAATGAAAAACTGTTTTTT. Combining the CDR3 with reference TRBV19 and TRBJ1-4 gives the whole variable domain DGGITQSPKYLFRKEGQNVTLSCEQNLNHDAMYWYRQDPGQGLRLIYYSQIVNDFQKGDIAEGYSVSREKKESFPLTVTSAQKNPTAFYLCASSMTHRTNEKLFFGSGTQLSVL.

The chain is built from TRBV30 and TRBJ1-6; D not resolved. V was cut by 5 bases and J by 2 bases, with 4 bases left in between. Germline V lookup: CDR1 GTSNPN, CDR2 SVGIG (reference sequence). The CDR3 sequence is 12 residues long. This CDR3 is CAWAAYNSPLHF. In DNA, the CDR3 is TGTGCCTGGGCAGCCTATAATTCACCCCTCCACTTT.

The CDR3 sequence is CASSLGPGQGTGELFF. In nucleotides, the CDR3 is TGTGCCAGCAGCTTAGGCCCGGGACAGGGGACCGGGGAGCTGTTTTTT. The chain links TRBV7-6 to TRBJ2-2; 10 positions match TRBD1. CDR1 and CDR2 from the germline V gene are SGHVS and FNYEAQ. J gave up 5 bases and V 1 base, and 4 bases lay outside the gene matches. The CDR3 covers 16 residues.

The chain joins TRBV7-9 to TRBJ2-4, with unresolved D. The ends were cut back, 5 bases at V and 9 bases at J, with 8 bases in the middle. CDR3 length: 11 residues. Germline values: CDR1 SEHNR, CDR2 FQNEAQ (reference sequence). The CDR3 nucleotides read TGTGCCAGCAGCCCAGGCAGCATTCAGTACTTC. Protein product: CASSPGSIQYF.

V usage is TRBV10-3 and J usage is TRBJ1-3; possible D gene TRBD1, 5 bases. CDR3 length: 15 amino acids. Between the trimmed V and J ends, which lost 10 bases and 3 bases, there was a span of 19 bases. Germline CDR1 and CDR2: ENHRY and SYGVKD. The CDR3 bases are TGTGCCACCACCGGTCGGGGGGGTATTGGAAACACCATATATTTT. Its translation: CATTGRGGIGNTIYF.

The gene calls are TRBV6-1 and TRBJ2-3; 13 bases match TRBD2. Germline assignment: CDR1 MNHNS and CDR2 SASEGT. The V and J ends lost 3 bases and 7 bases, in that order; junction bases with no gene match: 16. CDR3 size: 19 residues. CDR3 sequence: CASSEGLAGSDGGVYTQYF. The CDR3 DNA sequence: TGTGCCAGCAGTGAGGGACTAGCGGGATCAGATGGGGGAGTGTATACGCAGTATTTT.

The chain employs TRBV18 and TRBJ1-2; the D is unclear. V dropped 3 bases and J dropped 3 bases, with 11 bases sitting between them. This CDR3 is built from 14 residues. Germline CDR1 KGHSH, CDR2 LQKENI. The CDR3 protein is CASSPNPGYYGYTF. CDR3 in DNA: TGTGCCAGCTCACCTAATCCGGGGTACTATGGCTACACCTTC.

This sequence joins TRBV6-5 and TRBJ2-3; D perhaps matches TRBD1 (6 bases). Germline V lookup: CDR1 MNHEY, CDR2 SVGAGI. The CDR3 spans 15 residues. Trimming pared 4 bases from V and 0 bases from J, leaving 11 bases between. CDR3 sequence (DNA): TGTGCCAGCAGTTCCTTAACAGGGAGCACAGATACGCAGTATTTT. Translation gives CASSSLTGSTDTQYF.

This rearrangement joins TRBV7-2 to TRBJ2-2, with no clear D. V was cut by 5 bases and J by 8 bases, with 9 bases left in between. The germline CDR1 and CDR2 sequences are SGHTA and FQGNSA. This CDR3 contains 12 residues. The CDR3 loop is CASSPFGGELFF. The CDR3 region has the DNA TGTGCCAGCAGCCCCTTCGGGGGGGAGCTGTTTTTT.

The chain recombines TRBV18 with TRBJ2-5, with D possibly being TRBD1 (5 bases). V was trimmed by 7 bases and J by 2 bases, leaving 14 bases between them. This CDR3 has 14 residues. From germline, CDR1 is KGHSH and CDR2 LQKENI. This CDR3 is CASCSQDIQETQYF. The CDR3 nucleotides read TGTGCCAGCTGCTCACAGGATATACAAGAGACCCAGTACTTC.

On this clone itself: A junction boundary mismatches the germline segment, possibly from a read error. The chain links TRBV15 to TRBJ2-2; no clear D gene. CDR1 is LNHNV, CDR2 YYDKDF, per germline (reference sequence). The CDR3 totals 15 residues. DNA for the CDR3: TGTGCCGCCAGCAGCAATCAAACAGAGACCGGGGAGCTGTTTTTT. This gives the protein CAASSNQTETGELFF.

This chain's CDR3 is CASRGGLTGGEQYF. CDR3 sequence (DNA): TGTGCCAGCAGAGGGGGACTAACGGGAGGCGAGCAGTACTTC. The chain links TRBV6-5 to TRBJ2-7; the D gene is possibly TRBD2 (7 bases). This CDR3 has 14 amino acids. V was cut by 6 bases and J by 6 bases, with 18 bases left in between. Germline loops: CDR1 MNHEY, CDR2 SVGAGI.

The rearrangement joins TRBV5-1 to TRBJ2-2, with 9 positions matching TRBD2. The CDR3 extends over 15 amino acids. The junction had 3 bases not matched to a gene; V was cut back by 4 bases and J by 2 bases. Germline CDR1 SGHRS, CDR2 YFSETQ. The CDR3 sequence: CASSPGLANTGELFF. The CDR3 DNA sequence: TGCGCCAGCAGCCCGGGACTAGCTAACACCGGGGAGCTGTTTTTT.

The chain couples TRBV4-1 to TRBJ2-2; D perhaps matches TRBD2 (5 bases). The germline CDR1 and CDR2 sequences are MGHRA and YSYEKL. V shed 0 bases and J shed 4 bases, with 18 bases lying between them. This CDR3 is 18 amino acids long. The CDR3 region is CASSQDVGSGLRTGELFF. CDR3 nucleotide sequence: TGCGCCAGCAGCCAAGATGTGGGGAGTGGGTTACGCACCGGGGAGCTGTTTTTT.

The chain employs TRBV19 and TRBJ1-3, with no clear D. The CDR3 has 13 amino acids. The V end was cut by 6 bases, the J end by 0 bases, with 6 bases between. Looked up from germline, CDR1 is LNHDA and CDR2 is SQIVND (reference sequence). CDR3 sequence reads: CASRPSSGNTIYF. The CDR3 region has the DNA TGTGCCAGTAGGCCTAGCTCTGGAAACACCATATATTTT.

V gene TRBV2 combines with J gene TRBJ1-2; D perhaps matches TRBD1 (6 bases). CDR1 is SNHLY, CDR2 FYNNEI, per germline. Trimming took 7 bases from V and 7 from J, leaving 16 bases between them. This CDR3 region has 13 residues. Written as DNA, the CDR3 is TGTGCCAGCACCGCGGGGGGGCTGAGTGGCTACACCTTC. This codes for CASTAGGLSGYTF.

The V gene is TRBV19, the J gene TRBJ1-5, with 7 bases fitting TRBD1. The CDR3 length is 16 residues. Germline values: CDR1 LNHDA, CDR2 SQIVND (reference sequence). J gave up 2 bases and V 3 bases, and 7 bases lay outside the gene matches. The CDR3 here is CASSISAGTGNQPQHF. The DNA for the CDR3 is TGTGCCAGTAGTATCTCTGCCGGGACAGGCAATCAGCCCCAGCATTTT. Combining the CDR3 with reference TRBV19 and TRBJ1-5 gives the whole variable domain DGGITQSPKYLFRKEGQNVTLSCEQNLNHDAMYWYRQDPGQGLRLIYYSQIVNDFQKGDIAEGYSVSREKKESFPLTVTSAQKNPTAFYLCASSISAGTGNQPQHFGDGTRLSIL.

This chain uses TRBV18 with TRBJ1-1; TRBD1 might be the D (5 bases). Trimming shortened V by 6 bases and J by 1 base, and 12 bases separated the two germline ends. Germline V CDR1 and CDR2: KGHSH, LQKENI. The CDR3 is 14 residues long. The CDR3 nucleotides are TGTGCCAGCTCCCGGGGGGTGGAGAACACTGAAGCTTTCTTT. Its translation: CASSRGVENTEAFF. Filled out from reference TRBV18 and TRBJ1-1, the complete variable domain reads NAGVMQNPRHLVRRRGQEARLRCSPMKGHSHVYWYRQLPEEGLKFMVYLQKENIIDESGMPKERFSAEFPKEGPSILRIQQVVRGDSAAYFCASSRGVENTEAFFGQGTRLTVV.

The rearrangement joins TRBV5-6 to TRBJ2-1; 8 nucleotides line up with TRBD2. The CDR3 runs to 15 residues. V lost 1 base to trimming and J lost 5 bases; unmatched junction nucleotides: 5. Germline V gives CDR1 SGHDT, CDR2 YYEEEE. CDR3 bases: TGTGCCAGCAGCTTGAACCGACTAGCGAACAATGAGCAGTTCTTC. It translates to CASSLNRLANNEQFF. The full variable domain, in which reference TRBV5-6 and TRBJ2-1 provide the parts outside the CDR3, is DAGVTQSPTHLIKTRGQQVTLRCSPKSGHDTVSWYQQALGQGPQFIFQYYEEEERQRGNFPDRFSGHQFPNYSSELNVNALLLGDSALYLCASSLNRLANNEQFFGPGTRLTVL.

The V call is TRBV2, the J call TRBJ2-5; 10 bases match TRBD2. The CDR3 loop spans 13 amino acids. Trimming at V came to 11 bases and at J to 5 bases, leaving 8 bases not matched to a gene. CDR1 and CDR2 from the germline V gene are SNHLY and FYNNEI. For the CDR3, the DNA is TGTGCCTTATCTAGCGGGGGCGGGGAGACCCAGTACTTC. Protein product: CALSSGGGETQYF.

V usage is TRBV6-5 and J usage is TRBJ1-5; D unresolved. CDR1 and CDR2 from the germline V gene are MNHEY and SVGAGI. Trimming stripped 5 bases from V and 0 bases from J, with 8 bases between. CDR3 length equals 14 residues. CDR3 residues: CASSQQYSNQPQHF. CDR3 in DNA: TGTGCCAGCAGTCAACAATATAGCAATCAGCCCCAGCATTTT.

The rearrangement uses TRBV21-1 and TRBJ2-1; the table's TRBD1 call for D was not verified on the DNA. TRBV21-1 is tagged as a pseudogene. The CDR3 loop spans 16 amino acids. Here the CDR3 reads CASSKVPRDRSNEQFF. In DNA, the CDR3 is TGTGCCAGCAGCAAAGTGCCCCGGGACAGGAGCAATGAGCAGTTCTTC.

This chain uses TRBV7-9 with TRBJ2-1; a possible D gene is TRBD2 (5 bases). The V end lost 5 bases, the J end lost 6 bases, and 20 bases lay between the germline ends. This CDR3 has 16 residues. Germline-derived CDR1 and CDR2 are SEHNR and FQNEAQ (reference sequence). The CDR3 protein is CASSRVLGFAANEQFF. In nucleotides, the CDR3 is TGTGCCAGCAGCCGAGTACTAGGTTTTGCCGCCAATGAGCAGTTCTTC.

The chain uses TRBV5-1 and TRBJ2-5; D possibly corresponds to TRBD2 (7 bases). The V gene lost 0 bases and the J gene lost 2 bases, with 11 bases spanning the gap. Germline V gives CDR1 SGHRS, CDR2 YFSETQ. The length of the CDR3 is 15 residues. DNA for the CDR3: TGCGCCAGCAGCTTGGAAGGGGGGGATCAAGAGACCCAGTACTTC. Translation gives CASSLEGGDQETQYF.